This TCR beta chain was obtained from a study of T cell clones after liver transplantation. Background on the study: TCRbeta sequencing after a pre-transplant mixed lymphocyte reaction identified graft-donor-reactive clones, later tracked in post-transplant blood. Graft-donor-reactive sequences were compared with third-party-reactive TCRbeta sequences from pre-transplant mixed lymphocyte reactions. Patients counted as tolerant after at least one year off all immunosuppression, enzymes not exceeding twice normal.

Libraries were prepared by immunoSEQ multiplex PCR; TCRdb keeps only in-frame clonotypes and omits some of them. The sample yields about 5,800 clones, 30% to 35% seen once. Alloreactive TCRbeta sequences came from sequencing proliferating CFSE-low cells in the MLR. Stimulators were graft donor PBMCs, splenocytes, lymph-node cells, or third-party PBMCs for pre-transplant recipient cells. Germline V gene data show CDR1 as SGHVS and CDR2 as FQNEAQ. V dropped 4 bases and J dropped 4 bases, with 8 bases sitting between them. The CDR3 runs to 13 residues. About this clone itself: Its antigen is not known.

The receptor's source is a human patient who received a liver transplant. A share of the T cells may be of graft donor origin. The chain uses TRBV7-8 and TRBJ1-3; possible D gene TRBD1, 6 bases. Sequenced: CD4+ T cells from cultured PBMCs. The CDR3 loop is CASSSGQGNTIYF. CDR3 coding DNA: TGTGCCAGCAGCTCCGGACAGGGAAACACCATATATTTT.